A selection of T cell receptor beta chains follows, all from one sample in a study of shared clonotypes between healthy human individuals. Produced via immunoSEQ multiplex PCR; TCRdb's table is partial and in-frame only. The sample carries 2 million to 2.5 million clones, about 92% recorded once. Sequencing was performed on naive CD4+ T cells from PBMCs. Source of these receptors: a man aged 18-30 years in good health. Some clones in this sample may be carry-over from other donors' samples. CDR3s include the opening cysteine and the closing phenylalanine or tryptophan. Fields, in order: J gene, V gene, clone size, D gene, CDR3 DNA, CDR3 protein. A D gene is named only where the DNA matches it firmly. Only some rows state a clone size, as once, few, many or a class for expanded clones.

j_call: TRBJ1-5; v_call: TRBV2; clone_size: .; d_call: .; cdr3_nt: TGTGCCAGCAGGGAGAGGGAGGGCGGCAATCAGCCCCAGCATTTT; cdr3_aa: CASREREGGNQPQHF
j_call: TRBJ2-2; v_call: TRBV11-1; clone_size: .; d_call: TRBD2; cdr3_nt: TGTGCCAGCAGCCCACCCCTAGCGGGGACCGGGGAGCTGTTTTTT; cdr3_aa: CASSPPLAGTGELFF
j_call: TRBJ1-1; v_call: TRBV7-9; clone_size: .; d_call: .; cdr3_nt: TGTGCCAGCAGCCACTCTTCACTTGGAACTGAAGCTTTCTTT; cdr3_aa: CASSHSSLGTEAFF
j_call: TRBJ1-5; v_call: TRBV6-5; clone_size: .; d_call: .; cdr3_nt: TGTGCCAGCAGTCCCCGGGGGGATAGCAATCAGCCCCAGCATTTT; cdr3_aa: CASSPRGDSNQPQHF
j_call: TRBJ1-1; v_call: TRBV7-9; clone_size: .; d_call: .; cdr3_nt: TGTGCCAGCAGCTTAGCCGGGGGAAACACTGAAGCTTTCTTT; cdr3_aa: CASSLAGGNTEAFF
j_call: TRBJ1-5; v_call: TRBV30; clone_size: .; d_call: .; cdr3_nt: TGTGCCTGGAGTGCTCTCCGGAACAATCAGCCCCAGCATTTT; cdr3_aa: CAWSALRNNQPQHF
j_call: TRBJ2-7; v_call: TRBV5-1; clone_size: .; d_call: .; cdr3_nt: TGCGCCAGCAGCTTTGGTGGCTACGGGGGCGAGCAGTACTTC; cdr3_aa: CASSFGGYGGEQYF
j_call: TRBJ1-4; v_call: TRBV7-2; clone_size: .; d_call: .; cdr3_nt: TGTGCCAGCAGCCCGAGTGCAGGCCGACTTGAAAAACTGTTTTTT; cdr3_aa: CASSPSAGRLEKLFF
j_call: TRBJ2-2; v_call: TRBV5-8; clone_size: once; d_call: .; cdr3_nt: TGTGCCAGCAGCCTCCATACCGTCGCCGGGGAGCTGTTTTTT; cdr3_aa: CASSLHTVAGELFF
j_call: TRBJ1-5; v_call: TRBV2; clone_size: .; d_call: TRBD1; cdr3_nt: TGTGCCAGCAGCGCCGGGACAGGGGGCGTAAACCAGCCCCAGCATTTT; cdr3_aa: CASSAGTGGVNQPQHF
j_call: TRBJ2-5; v_call: TRBV9; clone_size: .; d_call: TRBD1; cdr3_nt: TGTGCCAGCAGCGGAGCCGGGACAGGACGGGAGACCCAGTACTTC; cdr3_aa: CASSGAGTGRETQYF
j_call: TRBJ2-5; v_call: TRBV5-1; clone_size: .; d_call: .; cdr3_nt: TGCGCCAGCAGCTTGGGAATATCTCCGGAGACCCAGTACTTC; cdr3_aa: CASSLGISPETQYF
j_call: TRBJ2-1; v_call: TRBV20-1; clone_size: .; d_call: .; cdr3_nt: TGCAGTGCGTCCCGAAATGAGCAGTTCTTC; cdr3_aa: CSASRNEQFF
j_call: TRBJ2-4; v_call: TRBV11-2; clone_size: .; d_call: .; cdr3_nt: TGTGCCAGCAGCTTTCTGCTCCCGGACATTCAGTACTTC; cdr3_aa: CASSFLLPDIQYF
j_call: TRBJ2-1; v_call: TRBV5-1; clone_size: .; d_call: TRBD2; cdr3_nt: TGCGCCAGCAGCTCCGCTGAGCGGGAGTACTCCTACAATGAGCAGTTCTTC; cdr3_aa: CASSSAEREYSYNEQFF
j_call: TRBJ2-7; v_call: TRBV28; clone_size: .; d_call: .; cdr3_nt: TGTGCCAGTCGCTTCGGGAGCTACGAGCAGTACTTC; cdr3_aa: CASRFGSYEQYF
j_call: TRBJ2-7; v_call: TRBV5-1; clone_size: .; d_call: .; cdr3_nt: TGCGCCAGCAGCTCCGGATATCTCTCCTCCTACGAGCAGTACTTC; cdr3_aa: CASSSGYLSSYEQYF
j_call: TRBJ2-7; v_call: TRBV30; clone_size: .; d_call: TRBD2; cdr3_nt: TGTGCCTGGAGACCTAGCGGGAGAACCTACGAGCAGTACTTC; cdr3_aa: CAWRPSGRTYEQYF
j_call: TRBJ1-2; v_call: TRBV6-5; clone_size: once; d_call: .; cdr3_nt: TGTGCCAGTCGGGGAGGCAATGCTAACTATGGCTACACCTTC; cdr3_aa: CASRGGNANYGYTF
j_call: TRBJ2-5; v_call: TRBV11-2; clone_size: .; d_call: TRBD2; cdr3_nt: TGTGCCAGCAGCCCTCCCCGGGCTAGCGGTTGGGAGACCCAGTACTTC; cdr3_aa: CASSPPRASGWETQYF
j_call: TRBJ1-5; v_call: TRBV6-4; clone_size: .; d_call: .; cdr3_nt: TGTGCCAGCAGTGACAGGTTCCCGAATCAGCCCCAGCATTTT; cdr3_aa: CASSDRFPNQPQHF
j_call: TRBJ2-2; v_call: TRBV9; clone_size: .; d_call: TRBD2; cdr3_nt: TGTGCCAGCAGCGTAGCTCAAAGGGCGGGAGGTCGTCTCGGGGAGCTGTTTTTT; cdr3_aa: CASSVAQRAGGRLGELFF
j_call: TRBJ1-5; v_call: TRBV2; clone_size: .; d_call: .; cdr3_nt: TGTGCCACCAAAGCGGAGGGGGATAGCAATCAGCCCCAGCATTTT; cdr3_aa: CATKAEGDSNQPQHF
j_call: TRBJ2-1; v_call: TRBV11-1; clone_size: once; d_call: .; cdr3_nt: TGTGCCAGCAGACGGGGCCTCTCCTACAATGAGCAGTTCTTC; cdr3_aa: CASRRGLSYNEQFF
j_call: TRBJ2-7; v_call: TRBV2; clone_size: .; d_call: TRBD2; cdr3_nt: TGTGCCAGCAGGGAAGGGGGTAGCGGGGGCCTGTACGAGCAGTACTTC; cdr3_aa: CASREGGSGGLYEQYF
j_call: TRBJ2-7; v_call: TRBV6-1; clone_size: .; d_call: .; cdr3_nt: TGTGCCAGCAGTGAAGGACCCCAGGTAGTCTACGAGCAGTACTTC; cdr3_aa: CASSEGPQVVYEQYF
j_call: TRBJ1-6; v_call: TRBV5-4; clone_size: .; d_call: .; cdr3_nt: TGTGCCAGCAGCTCCGGAGGGGCTCCCTCCTATAATTCACCCCTCCACTTT; cdr3_aa: CASSSGGAPSYNSPLHF
j_call: TRBJ1-2; v_call: TRBV7-9; clone_size: .; d_call: TRBD1; cdr3_nt: TGTGCCAGCAGCGTGGGACAGGGGGTCACCTTC; cdr3_aa: CASSVGQGVTF